These 2 T cell receptor beta chains originate from one sample sequenced in a study of T cell repertoires in cytomegalovirus infection. In TCRdb, the reads were re-called with MiXCR into one record per CDR3 protein. The sample comprises almost 500,000 distinct CDR3 sequences, around 10% of which are singletons, and roughly 10% rests with the top ten. Sequenced: PBMCs. The receptors stem from a human donor in good health (CMV status not recorded). Some clones in this sample may be carry-over from other donors' samples.

The rearrangement links TRBV9 to TRBJ2-2; 8 bases align to TRBD1. The V and J ends lost 2 bases and 6 bases, in that order; junction bases with no gene match: 9. Germline V CDR1 and CDR2: SGDLS, YYNGEE. This CDR3 has 16 amino acids. The CDR3 sequence is CASSVLDRVGAGELFF. The CDR3 DNA follows: TGTGCCAGCAGCGTCCTGGACAGGGTCGGCGCCGGGGAGCTGTTTTTT.

A note on this clonotype: A much larger clone sits a single nucleotide away, making a read error possible. The chain is built from TRBV14 and TRBJ1-5, with D unclear. CDR1 and CDR2 (germline): SGHDN, FVKESK. The V end lost 0 bases, the J end lost 6 bases, and 12 bases lay between the germline ends. The CDR3 sequence is 15 residues long. CDR3 nucleotides: TGTGCCAGCAGCCAAGAATTGGACCACAGTCAGCCCCAGCATTTT. It is translated as CASSQELDHSQPQHF. The whole variable domain, filled in from reference TRBV14 and TRBJ1-5, reads EAGVTQFPSHSVIEKGQTVTLRCDPISGHDNLYWYRRVMGKEIKFLLHFVKESKQDESGMPNNRFLAERTGGTYSTLKVQPAELEDSGVYFCASSQELDHSQPQHFGDGTRLSIL.